The 12 T cell receptor beta chains presented below share a single source sample, sequenced in a study of control samples from healthy donors and cancer patients. The assay was immunoSEQ multiplex PCR, and TCRdb's table has in-frame clones only and misses some. The sample contains around 200,000 clones, 90% to 95% of which appear only once. The sequenced sample consisted of blood. The receptor source for this set is a woman in her thirties in good health.

This clone appeared a single time. The V call is TRBV24-1, the J call TRBJ1-5, with D possibly being TRBD1 (6 bases). CDR3 length: 13 amino acids. V was shortened by 7 bases and J by 3 bases, with 9 bases between the two germline ends. Germline V lookup: CDR1 KGHDR, CDR2 SFDVKD. CDR3 sequence reads: CATSQGSNQPQHF. In DNA, the CDR3 is TGTGCCACCAGCCAGGGGTCCAATCAGCCCCAGCATTTT.

This clone occurred once. The rearrangement uses TRBV6-5 and TRBJ2-3, with 11 nucleotides matching TRBD2. CDR1 MNHEY and CDR2 SVGAGI come from the germline V gene. V shed 5 bases, J shed 2 bases, and the junction held 3 bases outside the gene matches. The CDR3 is made up of 15 amino acids. The CDR3 is CASSISGGATDTQYF. DNA of the CDR3: TGTGCCAGCAGTATTAGCGGGGGGGCCACAGATACGCAGTATTTT.

The rearrangement links TRBV6-5 to TRBJ1-2; a possible D gene is TRBD1 (5 bases). Germline V gene lookup returns CDR1 MNHEY and CDR2 SVGAGI. The CDR3 is 12 residues long. Trimming cost V 6 bases and J 4 bases, with 9 bases left between them. CDR3 region: CASSRDGYGYTF. The CDR3 DNA reads TGTGCCAGCAGCCGGGACGGCTATGGCTACACCTTC.

V is TRBV25-1 and J is TRBJ1-5; the D gene is possibly TRBD1 (6 bases). The V end was cut by 3 bases, the J end by 5 bases, with 14 bases between. The CDR3 loop spans 15 amino acids. Germline values: CDR1 MGHDK, CDR2 SYGVNS. CDR3 region: CASSDDQTGHQPQHF. The CDR3 nucleotides are TGTGCCAGCAGTGACGATCAGACAGGCCATCAGCCCCAGCATTTT.

V gene TRBV21-1 combines with J gene TRBJ2-5; TRBD2 is taken as the D call from the table, unchecked against the DNA. TRBV21-1 is termed a pseudogene. The CDR3 spans 13 residues. CDR3: CASSKEEGQTQYF. DNA for the CDR3: TGTGCCAGCAGCAAAGAGGAGGGCCAGACCCAGTACTTC.

Comment on this clone: Different DNA sequences within this sample yield the same CDR3. The chain carries TRBV18 and TRBJ1-4; D ambiguous. This CDR3 is 14 amino acids long. Trimming removed 2 bases from V and 0 bases from J, with 4 bases in between. From germline, CDR1 is KGHSH and CDR2 LQKENI. CDR3 protein: CASSPTATNEKLFF. CDR3 coding DNA: TGTGCCAGCTCACCAACCGCAACTAATGAAAAACTGTTTTTT.

The chain has TRBV28 and TRBJ2-2, with 10 bases fitting TRBD2. The CDR3 is made up of 15 amino acids. The J segment lost 4 bases and the V segment lost 6 bases, leaving 5 bases of the junction unmatched. The germline gives CDR1 MDHEN, CDR2 SYDVKM. The CDR3 DNA reads TGTGCCAGCAGGCCCAGCGGGAGGGCCACCGGGGAGCTGTTTTTT. This translates into CASRPSGRATGELFF.

The J gene is TRBJ2-1, the V gene TRBV6-5, with 9 bases aligning to TRBD1. Germline V gene lookup returns CDR1 MNHEY and CDR2 SVGAGI. CDR3 length equals 14 residues. V was pared by 1 base and J by 7 bases, with 2 bases of the junction left unmatched. As DNA, the CDR3 is TGTGCCAGCAGTTACTGGGACAGGGTTAATGAGCAGTTCTTC. The encoded protein is CASSYWDRVNEQFF.

This CDR3 is CASSLTGRNYNEQFF. CDR3 DNA sequence: TGTGCCAGCAGCTTGACAGGGAGGAACTACAATGAGCAGTTCTTC. The rearrangement uses TRBV6-4 and TRBJ2-1, with D possibly TRBD1 on 7 matching bases. Trimming took 6 bases from V and 3 from J, leaving 15 bases between them. Germline lookup yields CDR1 MRHNA and CDR2 SNTAGT. The CDR3 loop spans 15 amino acids.

The chain's CDR3 is CASSLTQGNTIYF. In nucleotides, the CDR3 is TGTGCCAGCAGCTTAACCCAGGGAAACACCATATATTTT. The rearrangement uses TRBV11-3 and TRBJ1-3; D gene unclear. This CDR3 spans 13 amino acids. Germline V gene sequence: CDR1 SGHNT, CDR2 YENEEA. V was trimmed by 2 bases and J by 4 bases, leaving 6 bases between them.

This clone was observed many times. The genes are TRBV6-6 and TRBJ1-1; the D gene is possibly TRBD1 (5 bases). The germline gives CDR1 MNHNY, CDR2 SVGAGI (reference sequence). The CDR3 is 14 amino acids. V dropped 2 bases and J dropped 5 bases, with 12 bases sitting between them. This CDR3 is CASSYGGVGTEAFF. The CDR3 DNA sequence: TGTGCCAGCAGTTACGGGGGAGTGGGAACTGAAGCTTTCTTT.

V is TRBV3-1 (or the pseudogene TRBV3-2) and J is TRBJ2-5; D possibly corresponds to TRBD2 (6 bases). V was shortened by 0 bases and J by 1 base, with 9 bases between the two germline ends. CDR3 size: 15 residues. In germline, CDR1 is LGHDT, CDR2 YNNKEL (reference sequence). CDR3 protein: CASSQDRDSQETQYF. In nucleotides, the CDR3 is TGTGCCAGCAGCCAAGACCGGGACTCCCAAGAGACCCAGTACTTC.